The source of this TCR beta chain is a study of OX40 agonist ivuxolimab in advanced cancers. Germline V gene lookup returns CDR1 LNHDA and CDR2 SQIVND (reference sequence). The CDR3 spans 14 residues. V trimming: 11 bases; J trimming: 5 bases; junction bases outside the gene matches: 12. TCRdb's copy holds only in-frame clones and misses some; the assay was immunoSEQ multiplex PCR. Of 75,000 to 100,000 clones listed, roughly 91% were seen once; the top ten hold 0.25% to 0.35%. This TCR derives from an adult with an advanced solid tumor such as melanoma, head and neck, liver or kidney cancer. The V gene is TRBV19, the J gene TRBJ2-3; 8 bases agree with TRBD1. The specimen was CD4+ or CD8+ T cells sorted from blood, collected in a trial of the OX40 agonist ivuxolimab. CDR3 bases: TGTGCCTCCAGTTACAGGGGGATGAAAGATACGCAGTATTTT. Amino acid sequence: CASSYRGMKDTQYF.